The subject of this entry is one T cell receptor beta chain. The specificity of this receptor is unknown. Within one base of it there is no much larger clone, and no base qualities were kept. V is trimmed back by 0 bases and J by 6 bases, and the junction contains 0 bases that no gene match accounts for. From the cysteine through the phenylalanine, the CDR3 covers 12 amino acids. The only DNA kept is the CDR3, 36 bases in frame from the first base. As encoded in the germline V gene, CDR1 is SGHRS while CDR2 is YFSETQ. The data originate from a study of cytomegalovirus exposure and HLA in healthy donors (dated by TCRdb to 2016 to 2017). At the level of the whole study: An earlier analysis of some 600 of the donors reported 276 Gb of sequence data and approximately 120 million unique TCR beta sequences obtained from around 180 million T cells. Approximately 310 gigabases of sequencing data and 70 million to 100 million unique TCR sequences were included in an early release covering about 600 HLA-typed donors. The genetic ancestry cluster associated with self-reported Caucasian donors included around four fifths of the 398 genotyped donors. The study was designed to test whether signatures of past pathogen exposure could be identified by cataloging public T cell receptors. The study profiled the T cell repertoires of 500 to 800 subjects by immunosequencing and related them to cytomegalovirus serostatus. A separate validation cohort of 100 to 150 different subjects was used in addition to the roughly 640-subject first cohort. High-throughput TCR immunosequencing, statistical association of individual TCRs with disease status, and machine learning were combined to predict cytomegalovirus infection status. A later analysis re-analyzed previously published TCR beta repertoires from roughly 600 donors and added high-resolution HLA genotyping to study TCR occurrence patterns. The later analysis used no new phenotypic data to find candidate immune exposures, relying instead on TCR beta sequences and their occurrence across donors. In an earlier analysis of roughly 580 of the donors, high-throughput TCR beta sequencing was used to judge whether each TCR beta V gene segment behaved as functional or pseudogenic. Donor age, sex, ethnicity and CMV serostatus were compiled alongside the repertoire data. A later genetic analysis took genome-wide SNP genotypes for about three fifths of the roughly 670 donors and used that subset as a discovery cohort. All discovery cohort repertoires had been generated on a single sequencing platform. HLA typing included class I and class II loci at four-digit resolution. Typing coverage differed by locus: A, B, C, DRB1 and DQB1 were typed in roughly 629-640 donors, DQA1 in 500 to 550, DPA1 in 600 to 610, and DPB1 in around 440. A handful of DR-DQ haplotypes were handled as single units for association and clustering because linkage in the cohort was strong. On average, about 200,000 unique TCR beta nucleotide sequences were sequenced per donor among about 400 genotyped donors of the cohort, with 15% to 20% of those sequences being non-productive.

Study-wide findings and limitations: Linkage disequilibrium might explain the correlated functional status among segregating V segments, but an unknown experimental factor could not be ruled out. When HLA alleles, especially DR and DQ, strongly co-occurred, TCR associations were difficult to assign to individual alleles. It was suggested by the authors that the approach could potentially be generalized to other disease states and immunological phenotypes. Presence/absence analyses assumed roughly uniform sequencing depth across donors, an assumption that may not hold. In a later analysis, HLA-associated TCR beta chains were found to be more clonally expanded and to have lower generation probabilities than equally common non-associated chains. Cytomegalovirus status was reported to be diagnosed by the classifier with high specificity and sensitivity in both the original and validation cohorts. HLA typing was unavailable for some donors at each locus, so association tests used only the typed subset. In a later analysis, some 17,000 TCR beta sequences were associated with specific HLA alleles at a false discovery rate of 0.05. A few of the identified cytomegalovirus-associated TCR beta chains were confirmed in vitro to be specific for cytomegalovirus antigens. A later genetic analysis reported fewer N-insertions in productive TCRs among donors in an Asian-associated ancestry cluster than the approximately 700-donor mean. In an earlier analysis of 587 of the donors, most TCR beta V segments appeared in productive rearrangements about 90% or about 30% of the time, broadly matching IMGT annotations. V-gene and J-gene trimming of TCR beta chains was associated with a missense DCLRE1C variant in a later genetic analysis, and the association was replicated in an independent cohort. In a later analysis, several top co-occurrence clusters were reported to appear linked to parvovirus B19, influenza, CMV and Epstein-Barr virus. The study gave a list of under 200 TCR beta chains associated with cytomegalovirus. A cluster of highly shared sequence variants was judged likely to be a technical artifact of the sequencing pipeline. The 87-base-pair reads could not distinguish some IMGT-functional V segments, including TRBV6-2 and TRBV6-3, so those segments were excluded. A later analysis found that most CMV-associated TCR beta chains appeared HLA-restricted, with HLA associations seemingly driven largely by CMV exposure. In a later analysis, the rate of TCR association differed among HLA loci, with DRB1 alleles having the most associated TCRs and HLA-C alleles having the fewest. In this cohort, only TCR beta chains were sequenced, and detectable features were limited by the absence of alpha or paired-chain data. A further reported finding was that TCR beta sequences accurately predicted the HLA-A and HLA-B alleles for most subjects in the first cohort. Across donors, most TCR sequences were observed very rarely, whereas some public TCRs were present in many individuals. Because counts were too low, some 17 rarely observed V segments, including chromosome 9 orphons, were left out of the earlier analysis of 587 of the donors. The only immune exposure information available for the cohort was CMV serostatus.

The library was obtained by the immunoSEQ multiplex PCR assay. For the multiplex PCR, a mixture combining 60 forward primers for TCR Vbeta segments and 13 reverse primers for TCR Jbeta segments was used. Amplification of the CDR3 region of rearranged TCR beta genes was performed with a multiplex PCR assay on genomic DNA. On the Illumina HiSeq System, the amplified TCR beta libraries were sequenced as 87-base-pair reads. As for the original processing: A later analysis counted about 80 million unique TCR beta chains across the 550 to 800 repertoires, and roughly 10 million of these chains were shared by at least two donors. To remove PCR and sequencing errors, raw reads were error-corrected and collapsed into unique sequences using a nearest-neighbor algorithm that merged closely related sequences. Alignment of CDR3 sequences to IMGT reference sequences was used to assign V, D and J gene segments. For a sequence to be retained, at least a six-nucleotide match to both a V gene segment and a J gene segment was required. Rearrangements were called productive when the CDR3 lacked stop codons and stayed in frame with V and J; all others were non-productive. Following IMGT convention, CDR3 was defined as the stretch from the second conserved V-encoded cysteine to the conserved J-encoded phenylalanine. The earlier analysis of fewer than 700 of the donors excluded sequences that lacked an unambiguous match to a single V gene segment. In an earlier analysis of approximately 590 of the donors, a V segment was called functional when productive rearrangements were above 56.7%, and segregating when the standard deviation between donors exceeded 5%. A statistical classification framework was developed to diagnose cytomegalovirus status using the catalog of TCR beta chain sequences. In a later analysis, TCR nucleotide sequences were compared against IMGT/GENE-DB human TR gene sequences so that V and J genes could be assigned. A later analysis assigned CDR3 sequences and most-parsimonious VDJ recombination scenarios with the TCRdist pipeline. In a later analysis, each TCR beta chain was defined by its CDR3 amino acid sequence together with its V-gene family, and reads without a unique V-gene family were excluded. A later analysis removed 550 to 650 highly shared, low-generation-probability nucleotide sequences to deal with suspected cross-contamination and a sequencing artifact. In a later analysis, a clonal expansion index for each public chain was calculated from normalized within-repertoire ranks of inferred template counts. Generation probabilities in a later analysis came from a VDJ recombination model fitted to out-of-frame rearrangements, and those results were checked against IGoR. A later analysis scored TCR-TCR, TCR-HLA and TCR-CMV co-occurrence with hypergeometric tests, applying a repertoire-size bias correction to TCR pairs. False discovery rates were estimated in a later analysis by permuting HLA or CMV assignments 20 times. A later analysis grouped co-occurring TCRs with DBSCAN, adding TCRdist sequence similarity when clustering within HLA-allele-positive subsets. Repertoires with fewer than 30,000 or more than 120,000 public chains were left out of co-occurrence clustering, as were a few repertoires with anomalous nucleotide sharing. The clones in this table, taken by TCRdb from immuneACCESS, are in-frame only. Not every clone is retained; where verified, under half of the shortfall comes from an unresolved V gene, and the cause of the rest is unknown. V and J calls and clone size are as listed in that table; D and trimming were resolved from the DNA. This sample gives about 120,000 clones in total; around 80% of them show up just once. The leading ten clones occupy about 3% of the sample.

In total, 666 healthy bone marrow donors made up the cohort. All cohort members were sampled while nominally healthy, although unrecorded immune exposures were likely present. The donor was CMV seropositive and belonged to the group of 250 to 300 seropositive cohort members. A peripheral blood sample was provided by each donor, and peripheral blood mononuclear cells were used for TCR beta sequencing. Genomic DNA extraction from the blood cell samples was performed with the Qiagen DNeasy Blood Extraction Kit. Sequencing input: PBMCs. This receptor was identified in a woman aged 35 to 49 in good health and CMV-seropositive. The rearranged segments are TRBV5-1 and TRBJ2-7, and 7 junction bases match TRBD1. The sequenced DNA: TGCGCCAGCAGCTTGGACAGGGGCGAGCAGTACTTC. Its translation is CASSLDRGEQYF.